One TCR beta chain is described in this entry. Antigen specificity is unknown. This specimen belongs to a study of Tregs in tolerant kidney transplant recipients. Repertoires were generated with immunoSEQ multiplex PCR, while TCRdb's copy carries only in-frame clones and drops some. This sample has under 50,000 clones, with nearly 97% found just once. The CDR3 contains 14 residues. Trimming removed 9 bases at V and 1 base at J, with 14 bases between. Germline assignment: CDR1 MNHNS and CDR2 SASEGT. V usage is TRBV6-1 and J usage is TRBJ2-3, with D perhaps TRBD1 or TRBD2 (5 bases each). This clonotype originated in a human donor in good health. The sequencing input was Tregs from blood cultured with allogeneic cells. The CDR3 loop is CASLTGTGTDTQYF. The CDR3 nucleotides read TGTGCCAGTTTAACCGGGACCGGCACAGATACGCAGTATTTT.